A single sample is the source of the 31 T cell receptor beta chains below, sequenced in a study of blood T cells in healthy people across ages (dated by TCRdb to 2013 to 2016). Libraries were prepared through 5' RACE. The sample was run on an Illumina HiSeq 2500. A second PCR of roughly 7 to 12 cycles was run with a J-beta primer mix and a sample-barcoded 5' primer. TCRdb itself trimmed the public reads at Q25 with fastp, ran MiXCR and retained productive beta chains. Under each unique CDR3 protein, matching rows form one entry showing the most common genes and DNA. In all, the sample holds around 870,000 distinct CDR3 sequences, and around 30% of those were seen once. The ten largest clones take up 17% of the sample. The material sequenced was blood. Receptors were obtained from a woman of 80 years or more in good health.

This clonotype was recorded a few times. The rearrangement joins TRBV5-1 to TRBJ1-1; D is unclear. The CDR3 runs to 17 residues. Trimming took 1 base from V and 0 from J, leaving 16 bases between them. Germline values: CDR1 SGHRS, CDR2 YFSETQ. The CDR3 DNA reads as TGCGCCAGCAGCTTGTTAAGCAGGACCCTCTTGAACACTGAAGCTTTCTTT. Residues: CASSLLSRTLLNTEAFF.

Ten or more counts support this clonotype. J is TRBJ1-4 and V is TRBV20-1; D gene unclear. The V and J ends lost 3 bases and 0 bases respectively, with 5 bases between them. Germline-derived CDR1 and CDR2 are DFQATT and SNEGSKA (reference sequence). There are 13 residues in the CDR3. The CDR3 DNA reads TGCAGTGCTAGTAGTCCAACTAATGAAAAACTGTTTTTT. This gives the protein CSASSPTNEKLFF.

This clonotype was seen many times. V usage is TRBV4-3 and J usage is TRBJ1-5, with D tentatively TRBD1 (6 bases). Trimming took off 1 base at V and 0 bases at J, with 16 bases between the two ends. Looked up from germline, CDR1 is LGHNA and CDR2 is YSLEER. This CDR3 spans 18 amino acids. The CDR3 nucleotides read TGCGCCAGCAGCCAAGTTTACAGTGCAGGGGATAGCAATCAGCCCCAGCATTTT. It codes for CASSQVYSAGDSNQPQHF.

The rearrangement joins TRBV4-3 to TRBJ1-1; D might be TRBD1 (6 bases). V was shortened by 2 bases and J by 4 bases, with 14 bases between the two germline ends. In germline, CDR1 is LGHNA, CDR2 YSLEER. This CDR3 has 15 amino acids. This CDR3 reads CASSQHKGGGTEAFF. In DNA, the CDR3 is TGCGCCAGCAGCCAACACAAGGGGGGGGGCACTGAAGCTTTCTTT.

The chain is built from TRBV7-9 and TRBJ2-4; D is possibly TRBD1 (5 bases). The J call may be faulty, since TRBJ2-7 better matches the DNA end. Germline V CDR1 and CDR2: SEHNR, FQNEAQ (reference sequence). The CDR3 is made up of 12 amino acids. The CDR3 nucleotides are TGTGCCAGCAGACAAACAGGCTACGAGCAGTACTTC. This codes for CASRQTGYEQYF.

This clonotype was seen many times. V gene TRBV4-2 combines with J gene TRBJ2-1, with D tentatively TRBD1 (6 bases). Germline V lookup: CDR1 LGHNA, CDR2 YNFKEQ. V shed 0 bases and J shed 8 bases, with 14 bases lying between them. This CDR3 has 15 amino acids. CDR3 nucleotide sequence: TGTGCCAGCAGCCAAGATTTGCAGGGGTGGGATGAGCAGTTCTTC. This encodes CASSQDLQGWDEQFF.

This clonotype has at least ten counts. The chain uses TRBV5-1 and TRBJ1-1; D gene unclear. The V end lost 0 bases, the J end lost 7 bases, and 10 bases lay between the germline ends. The CDR3 contains 13 residues. Germline CDR1 is SGHRS and CDR2 is YFSETQ. CDR3 in amino acids: CASSLEAFVEAFF. The CDR3, as DNA: TGCGCCAGCAGCTTGGAGGCTTTTGTTGAAGCTTTCTTT.

In this sample, this clonotype turned up many times. The chain is built from TRBV3-1 and TRBJ2-1; 9 nucleotides agree with TRBD2. V lost 8 bases to trimming and J lost 7 bases; unmatched junction nucleotides: 9. The CDR3 covers 14 residues. In germline, CDR1 is LGHDT, CDR2 YNNKEL (reference sequence). The CDR3 region has the DNA TGTGCCAGCGGGCCGTCGGGACTAGCTAATGAGCAGTTCTTC. It is translated as CASGPSGLANEQFF.

This clonotype was counted only a few times. Just one base apart from a much larger clone, this may be a read error. The rearrangement uses TRBV6-6 and TRBJ2-5; the match to TRBD2 covers 9 bases. The DNA end favors TRBJ2-7, so the J call may be wrong. The CDR3 is 14 residues long. CDR1 and CDR2 (germline): MNHNY, SVGAGI (reference sequence). CDR3 loop: CASSYRRGGHEQYF. The CDR3 region has the DNA TGTGCCAGCAGTTACCGGCGGGGGGGCCACGAGCAGTACTTC.

This clonotype turned up a few times. The rearrangement uses TRBV6-2 or TRBV6-3 and TRBJ1-1; D remains ambiguous. Germline CDR1 and CDR2: MNHEY and SVGEGT. The ends were cut back, 4 bases at V and 6 bases at J, with 21 bases in the middle. The CDR3 consists of 16 residues. The CDR3 DNA follows: TGTGCCAGCAGTTCCCATGGGTTTTCCCCCGGGGCTGAAGCTTTCTTT. It is translated as CASSSHGFSPGAEAFF.

This clonotype was seen more than once but under ten times. V usage is TRBV24-1 and J usage is TRBJ2-5, with D perhaps given as TRBD1 or TRBD2 (6 bases each). This CDR3 comprises 12 residues. Per germline, CDR1 KGHDR and CDR2 SFDVKD. V was clipped by 9 bases and J by 11 bases, with 18 bases between them. The CDR3 DNA follows: TGTGCCACCGGAAGGAGGGGGAATGAGCAGTACTTC. Translating gives CATGRRGNEQYF.

This clonotype showed up many times. The chain joins TRBV6-4 to TRBJ2-7; the D gene is possibly TRBD2 (6 bases). Looked up from germline, CDR1 is MRHNA and CDR2 is SNTAGT. This CDR3 is 17 amino acids long. Trimming removed 3 bases from V and 2 bases from J, with 20 bases in between. Here the CDR3 DNA reads TGTGCCAGCAGTGAGCCCAGACGGGGGATAGAACCCTACGAGCAGTACTTC. Encoded protein: CASSEPRRGIEPYEQYF.

The chain has TRBV6-2 or TRBV6-3 and TRBJ2-2; D is possibly TRBD1 or TRBD2 (6 bases each). Trimming removed 1 base at V and 4 bases at J, with 10 bases between. Germline V gene sequence: CDR1 MNHEY, CDR2 SVGEGT. There are 15 residues in the CDR3. In DNA form, the CDR3 reads TGTGCCAGCAGTTACTGGGGGGCTGGCACCGGGGAGCTGTTTTTT. Translating it yields CASSYWGAGTGELFF.

Concerning this clonotype: A much bigger clone sits one base away, suggesting this may be a read error. V is TRBV29-1 and J is TRBJ1-1; no reliable D call. Germline V gives CDR1 SQVTM, CDR2 ANQGSEA. The ends were cut back, 2 bases at V and 0 bases at J, with 4 bases in the middle. This CDR3 contains 12 residues. The CDR3 reads CSVEWVNTEAFF. In DNA, the CDR3 is TGCAGCGTTGAATGGGTGAACACTGAAGCTTTCTTT.

As to this clonotype: Given a much more abundant clone one base away, this may be a read error. The chain uses TRBV20-1 and TRBJ2-7; D perhaps matches TRBD2 (5 bases). The better agreement between TRBJ2-5 and the DNA end casts doubt on the J call. Germline lookup yields CDR1 DFQATT and CDR2 SNEGSKA (reference sequence). CDR3 length: 14 amino acids. DNA of the CDR3: TGCAGTGCGTTACTCGGACGGGGTGGCGAGACCCAGTACTTC. Translation: CSALLGRGGETQYF.

This clonotype was observed at least ten times. CDR3 loop: CASSFAGTGLSNEQFF. The CDR3 coding sequence is TGTGCCAGCAGTTTCGCCGGGACAGGGCTTTCCAATGAGCAGTTCTTC. The chain uses TRBV12-3 or TRBV12-4 and TRBJ2-1, with TRBD1 matching 9 bases. The ends lost 3 bases at V and 6 bases at J; junction bases unmatched: 9. This CDR3 is built from 16 residues.

This rearrangement joins TRBV12-3 or TRBV12-4 to TRBJ1-4; D might be TRBD1 (5 bases). The V end was cut by 10 bases, the J end by 5 bases, with 17 bases between. This CDR3 comprises 14 residues. The CDR3 is CANSPGQGNEKLFF. The CDR3 DNA reads as TGTGCCAACAGCCCCGGGCAGGGAAATGAAAAACTGTTTTTT.

This clonotype has a single count. J is TRBJ1-2 and V is TRBV5-6, with D uncertain. The V end was cut by 4 bases, the J end by 5 bases, with 15 bases between. The germline CDR1 and CDR2 sequences are SGHDT and YYEEEE. The CDR3 is 14 residues long. Here the CDR3 DNA reads TGTGCCAGCAGCCGGTCCGAACGAGTTTATGGCTACACCTTC. It translates to CASSRSERVYGYTF.

The chain couples TRBV15 to TRBJ1-5; no clear D gene. V was pared by 1 base and J by 1 base, with 17 bases between. The CDR3 length is 18 residues. Germline values: CDR1 LNHNV, CDR2 YYDKDF (reference sequence). The CDR3: CATSRGREKFFSNQPQHF. The CDR3 DNA is TGTGCCACCAGCAGAGGTCGGGAGAAGTTTTTCAGCAATCAGCCCCAGCATTTT.

This clonotype occurred many times. The chain uses TRBV30 and TRBJ2-7; D not certain. V was trimmed by 0 bases and J by 4 bases, leaving 7 bases between them. Per germline, CDR1 GTSNPN and CDR2 SVGIG (reference sequence). The CDR3 loop spans 12 amino acids. The CDR3 nucleotides read TGTGCCTGGAGTGTAACTGGATACGAGCAGTACTTC. It translates to CAWSVTGYEQYF.

A note on this clonotype: A much more abundant neighbour one base away suggests this may be a read error. The chain carries TRBV5-1 and TRBJ2-7; no clear D gene. CDR1 SGHRS and CDR2 YFSETQ come from the germline V gene. This CDR3 spans 15 amino acids. V gave up 3 bases and J gave up 2 bases, with 15 bases separating them. CDR3 DNA sequence: TGCGCCAGCAGCTGGGCGAACTCACCTACCTACGAGCAGTACTTC. Translating it yields CASSWANSPTYEQYF.

In its sample, this clonotype was seen many times. The chain employs TRBV10-1 and TRBJ2-1; the D gene is possibly TRBD1 (6 bases). The CDR3 length is 15 residues. Germline CDR1 WNHNN, CDR2 SYGVQD (reference sequence). Trimming took 0 bases from V and 0 from J, leaving 6 bases between them. CDR3 amino acids: CASSESDSSYNEQFF. DNA of the CDR3: TGCGCCAGCAGTGAGTCGGACAGCTCCTACAATGAGCAGTTCTTC.

The rearrangement uses TRBV6-2 or TRBV6-3 and TRBJ2-7, with D possibly being TRBD1 (5 bases). The CDR3 totals 14 residues. V was shortened by 8 bases and J by 5 bases, with 19 bases between the two germline ends. CDR1 and CDR2 (germline): MNHEY, SVGEGT. The CDR3, as DNA: TGTGCCAGCCGAAGACAGTATACCGGTAACGAGCAGTACTTC. It translates to CASRRQYTGNEQYF.

The rearrangement uses TRBV5-1 and TRBJ2-1; D possibly corresponds to TRBD2 (5 bases). Trimming pared 1 base from V and 4 bases from J, leaving 12 bases between. Germline CDR1 is SGHRS and CDR2 is YFSETQ. There are 15 residues in the CDR3. CDR3 sequence: CASSLNAGLYNEQFF. In DNA, the CDR3 is TGCGCCAGCAGCTTGAATGCGGGTTTGTACAATGAGCAGTTCTTC.

This clonotype was counted a few times. This rearrangement joins TRBV20-1 to TRBJ1-5, with D tentatively TRBD1 (6 bases). CDR1 is DFQATT and CDR2 is SNEGSKA in the germline V gene (reference sequence). Trimming removed 3 bases at V and 4 bases at J, with 13 bases between. The length of the CDR3 is 14 residues. The CDR3 nucleotides are TGCAGTGCTAGCGTGGACAGAGGAAATCAGCCCCAGCATTTT. The encoded protein is CSASVDRGNQPQHF.

This clonotype was seen only a few times. The chain joins TRBV4-3 to TRBJ2-7; a weak D match, TRBD1 (6 bases). CDR1 is LGHNA, CDR2 YSLEER, per germline. This CDR3 is 15 amino acids long. V was clipped by 0 bases and J by 7 bases, with 16 bases between them. The CDR3 protein is CASSQDLRGNNEQYF. The CDR3 DNA follows: TGCGCCAGCAGCCAAGATCTCAGGGGCAACAATGAGCAGTACTTC.

This clonotype was seen a handful of times. The CDR3 nucleotides read TGTGCCAGCAGCTTGCTTAGCCCCACGGAGACCCAGTACTTC. Protein product: CASSLLSPTETQYF. The chain joins TRBV5-6 to TRBJ2-5; D not certain. V lost 1 base and J lost 5, with 12 bases in between. Germline lookup yields CDR1 SGHDT and CDR2 YYEEEE. The CDR3 is 14 amino acids.

This clonotype came up many times. This sequence joins TRBV6-5 and TRBJ1-1; D might be TRBD1 (5 bases). The CDR3 runs to 16 residues. Trimming stripped 1 base from V and 4 bases from J, with 16 bases between. From germline, CDR1 is MNHEY and CDR2 SVGAGI. CDR3 protein: CASSYWDGAMGTEAFF. CDR3 DNA sequence: TGTGCCAGCAGTTACTGGGACGGAGCTATGGGCACTGAAGCTTTCTTT.

The rearrangement links TRBV28 to TRBJ1-4, with TRBD1 identical over 8 bases. Germline V gene sequence: CDR1 MDHEN, CDR2 SYDVKM. Trimming at V came to 7 bases and at J to 2 bases, leaving 6 bases not matched to a gene. The CDR3 is made up of 15 amino acids. Here the CDR3 reads CASKDRGSTNEKLFF. DNA for the CDR3: TGTGCCAGCAAAGACAGGGGATCCACTAATGAAAAACTGTTTTTT.

V gene TRBV11-3 combines with J gene TRBJ2-2; 7 bases agree with TRBD1. The CDR3 contains 15 residues. Germline trimming cut 2 bases from V and 9 bases from J; bases unmatched to any gene: 9. The V gene's germline CDR1 is SGHNT and CDR2 YENEEA. CDR3 loop: CASSLPRTGQWELFF. In DNA form, the CDR3 reads TGTGCCAGCAGCTTACCTAGGACAGGACAGTGGGAGCTGTTTTTT. Variable domain in full (rest from reference TRBV11-3 and TRBJ2-2): EAGVVQSPRYKIIEKKQPVAFWCNPISGHNTLYWYLQNLGQGPELLIRYENEEAVDDSQLPKDRFSAERLKGVDSTLKIQPAELGDSAVYLCASSLPRTGQWELFFGEGSRLTVL.

This clonotype came up many times. The rearrangement joins TRBV20-1 to TRBJ1-5, with 8 bases that match TRBD1. Per germline, CDR1 DFQATT and CDR2 SNEGSKA (reference sequence). Trimming at V came to 4 bases and at J to 0 bases, leaving 5 bases not matched to a gene. The CDR3 covers 15 residues. The CDR3 reads CSAKDRVGSNQPQHF. The CDR3 coding sequence is TGCAGTGCTAAGGACAGGGTGGGTAGCAATCAGCCCCAGCATTTT.